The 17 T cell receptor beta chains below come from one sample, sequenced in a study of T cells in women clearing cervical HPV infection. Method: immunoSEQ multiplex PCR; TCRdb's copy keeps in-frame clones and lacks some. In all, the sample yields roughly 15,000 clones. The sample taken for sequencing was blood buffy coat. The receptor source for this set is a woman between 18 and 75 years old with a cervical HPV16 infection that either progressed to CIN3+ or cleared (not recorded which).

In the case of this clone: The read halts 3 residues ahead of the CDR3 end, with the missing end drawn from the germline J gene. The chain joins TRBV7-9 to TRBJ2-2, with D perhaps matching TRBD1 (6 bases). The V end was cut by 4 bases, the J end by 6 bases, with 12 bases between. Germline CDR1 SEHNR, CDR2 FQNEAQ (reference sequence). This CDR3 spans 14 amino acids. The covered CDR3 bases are TGTGCCAGCAGCTCGGACAGCTTGCCCGGGGAG. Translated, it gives CASSSDSLPGE. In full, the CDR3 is CASSSDSLPGELFF.

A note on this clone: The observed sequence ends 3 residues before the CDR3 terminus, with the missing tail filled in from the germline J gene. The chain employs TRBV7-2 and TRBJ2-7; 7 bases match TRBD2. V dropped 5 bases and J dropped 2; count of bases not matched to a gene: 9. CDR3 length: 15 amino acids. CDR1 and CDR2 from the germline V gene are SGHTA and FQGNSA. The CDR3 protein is CASSLSGGSAYEQYF. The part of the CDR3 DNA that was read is TGTGCCAGCAGCCTTTCGGGCGGGAGTGCCTACGAG.

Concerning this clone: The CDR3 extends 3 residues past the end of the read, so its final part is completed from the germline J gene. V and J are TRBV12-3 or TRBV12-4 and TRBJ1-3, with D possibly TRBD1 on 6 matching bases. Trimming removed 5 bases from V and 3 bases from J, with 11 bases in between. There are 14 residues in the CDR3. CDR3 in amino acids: CASSLTGIGNTIYF. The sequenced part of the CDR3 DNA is TGTGCCAGCAGTCTTACAGGGATTGGAAACACC.

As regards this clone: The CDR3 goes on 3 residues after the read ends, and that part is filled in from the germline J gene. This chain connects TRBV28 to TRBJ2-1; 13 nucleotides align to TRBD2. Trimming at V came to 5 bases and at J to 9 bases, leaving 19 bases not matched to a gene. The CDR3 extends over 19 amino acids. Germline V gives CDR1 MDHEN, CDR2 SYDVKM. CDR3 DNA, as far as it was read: TGTGCCAGCAGTATGCGCCGACGGGGACTAGCGGGAAAGGACCTTGAG. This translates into CASSMRRRGLAGKDLE. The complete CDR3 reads CASSMRRRGLAGKDLEQFF.

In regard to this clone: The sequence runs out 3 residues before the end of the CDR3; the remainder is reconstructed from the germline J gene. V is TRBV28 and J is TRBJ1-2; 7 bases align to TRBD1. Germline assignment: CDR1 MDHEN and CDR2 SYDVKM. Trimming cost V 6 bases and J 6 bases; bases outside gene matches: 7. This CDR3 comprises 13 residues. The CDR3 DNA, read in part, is TGTGCCAGCAGGTTGACAGGGAGCCATGGC. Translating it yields CASRLTGSHG. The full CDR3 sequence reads CASRLTGSHGYTF.

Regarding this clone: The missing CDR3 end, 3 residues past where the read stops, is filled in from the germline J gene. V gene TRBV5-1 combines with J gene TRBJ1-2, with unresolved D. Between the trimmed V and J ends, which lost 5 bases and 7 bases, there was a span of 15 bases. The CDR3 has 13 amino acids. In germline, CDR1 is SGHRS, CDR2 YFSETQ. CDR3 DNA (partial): TGCGCCAGCAGGAGTGAGGCAAACGTTGGC. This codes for CASRSEANVG. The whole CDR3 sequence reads CASRSEANVGYTF.

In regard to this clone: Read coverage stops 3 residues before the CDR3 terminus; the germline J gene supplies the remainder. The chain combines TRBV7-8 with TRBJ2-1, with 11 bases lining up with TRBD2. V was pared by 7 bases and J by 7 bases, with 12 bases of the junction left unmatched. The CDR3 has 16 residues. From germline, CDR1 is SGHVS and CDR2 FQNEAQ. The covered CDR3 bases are TGTGCCAGCAACCTTTTTAGCGGGGGGGCCCTTAATGAG. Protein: CASNLFSGGALNE. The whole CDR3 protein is CASNLFSGGALNEQFF.

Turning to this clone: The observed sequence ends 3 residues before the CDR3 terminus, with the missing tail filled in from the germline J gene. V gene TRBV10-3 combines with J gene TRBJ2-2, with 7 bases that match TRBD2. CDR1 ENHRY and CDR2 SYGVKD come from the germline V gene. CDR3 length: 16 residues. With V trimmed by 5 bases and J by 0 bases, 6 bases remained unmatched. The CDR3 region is CAISQASGSNTGELFF. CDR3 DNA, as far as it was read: TGTGCCATCAGTCAGGCTAGCGGATCGAACACCGGGGAG.

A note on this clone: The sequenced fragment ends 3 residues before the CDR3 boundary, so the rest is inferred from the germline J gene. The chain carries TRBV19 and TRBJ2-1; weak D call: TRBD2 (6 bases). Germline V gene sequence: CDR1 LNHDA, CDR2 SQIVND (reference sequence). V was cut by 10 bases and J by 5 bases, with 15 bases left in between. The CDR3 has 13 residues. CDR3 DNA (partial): TGTGCCACCCACGGGACTCTTAACAATGAG. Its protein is CATHGTLNNE. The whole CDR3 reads CATHGTLNNEQFF.

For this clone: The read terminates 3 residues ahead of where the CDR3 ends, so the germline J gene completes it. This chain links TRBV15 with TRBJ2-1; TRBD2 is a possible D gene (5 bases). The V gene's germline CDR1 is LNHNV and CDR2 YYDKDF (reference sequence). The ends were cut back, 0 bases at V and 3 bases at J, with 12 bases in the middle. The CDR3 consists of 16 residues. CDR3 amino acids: CATSREAPGDYNEQFF. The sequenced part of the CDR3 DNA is TGTGCCACCAGCAGAGAGGCCCCCGGGGACTACAATGAG. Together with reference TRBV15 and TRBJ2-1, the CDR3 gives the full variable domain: DAMVIQNPRYQVTQFGKPVTLSCSQTLNHNVMYWYQQKSSQAPKLLFHYYDKDFNNEADTPDNFQSRRPNTSFCFLDIRSPGLGDTAMYLCATSREAPGDYNEQFFGPGTRLTVL.

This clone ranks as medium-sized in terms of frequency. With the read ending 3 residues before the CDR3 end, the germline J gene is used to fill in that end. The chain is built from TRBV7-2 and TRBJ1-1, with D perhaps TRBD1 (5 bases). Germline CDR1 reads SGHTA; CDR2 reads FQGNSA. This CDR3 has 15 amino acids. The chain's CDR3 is CASSLVGGEIWIAFF. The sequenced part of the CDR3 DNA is TGTGCCAGCAGCTTAGTTGGAGGGGAGATCTGGATA.

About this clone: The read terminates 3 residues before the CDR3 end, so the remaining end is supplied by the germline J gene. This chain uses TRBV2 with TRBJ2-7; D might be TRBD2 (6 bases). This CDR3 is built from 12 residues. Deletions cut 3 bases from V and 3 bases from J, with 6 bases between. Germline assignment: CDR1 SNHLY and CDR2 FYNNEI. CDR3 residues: CASSDGGYEQYF. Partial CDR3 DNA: TGTGCCAGCAGTGACGGGGGCTACGAG.

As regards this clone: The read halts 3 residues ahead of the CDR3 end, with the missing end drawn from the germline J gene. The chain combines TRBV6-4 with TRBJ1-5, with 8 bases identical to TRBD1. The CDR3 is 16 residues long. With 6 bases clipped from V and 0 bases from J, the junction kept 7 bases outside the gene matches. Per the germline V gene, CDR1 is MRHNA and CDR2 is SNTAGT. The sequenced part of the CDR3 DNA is TGTGCCAGCAGAAGGACAGGGACCTATAGCAATCAGCCC. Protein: CASRRTGTYSNQP. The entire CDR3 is CASRRTGTYSNQPQHF.

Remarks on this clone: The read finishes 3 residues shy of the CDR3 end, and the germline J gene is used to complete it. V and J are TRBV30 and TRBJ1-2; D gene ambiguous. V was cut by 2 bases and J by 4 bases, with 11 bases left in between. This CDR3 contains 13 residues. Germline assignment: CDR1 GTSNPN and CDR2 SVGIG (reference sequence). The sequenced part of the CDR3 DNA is TGTGCCTGGAGTTTTGCCCGGGGCTATGGC. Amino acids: CAWSFARGYG. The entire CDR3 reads CAWSFARGYGYTF.

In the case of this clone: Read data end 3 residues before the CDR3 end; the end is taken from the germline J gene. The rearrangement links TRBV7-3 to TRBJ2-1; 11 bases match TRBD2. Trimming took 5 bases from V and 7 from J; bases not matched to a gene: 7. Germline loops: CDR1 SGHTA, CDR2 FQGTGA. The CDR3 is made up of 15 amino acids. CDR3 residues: CASSPLAGVWNEQFF. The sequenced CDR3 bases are TGTGCCAGCAGCCCACTAGCGGGAGTATGGAATGAG.

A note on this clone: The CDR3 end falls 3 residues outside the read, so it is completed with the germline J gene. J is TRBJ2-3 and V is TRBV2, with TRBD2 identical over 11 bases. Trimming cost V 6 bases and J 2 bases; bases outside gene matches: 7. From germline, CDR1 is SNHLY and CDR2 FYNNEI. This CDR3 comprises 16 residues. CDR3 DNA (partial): TGTGCCAGCAGGAACCTAGCGGGGGGCCCCACAGATACG. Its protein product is CASRNLAGGPTDT. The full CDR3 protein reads CASRNLAGGPTDTQYF. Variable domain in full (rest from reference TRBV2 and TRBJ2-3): EPEVTQTPSHQVTQMGQEVILRCVPISNHLYFYWYRQILGQKVEFLVSFYNNEISEKSEIFDDQFSVERPDGSNFTLKIRSTKLEDSAMYFCASRNLAGGPTDTQYFGPGTRLTVL.

CDR3 DNA (partial): TGCGCCAGCATCAGGGACAGGGAAAATCGCAATCAGCCC. Translating gives CASIRDRENRNQP. The CDR3 in full is CASIRDRENRNQPQHF. The V and J genes are TRBV23-1 and TRBJ1-5, with TRBD1 matching over 9 bases. Sequencing ends 3 residues short of the CDR3 end; the germline J gene provides the rest. TRBV23-1 is an open reading frame, and its role is uncertain. V trimming: 7 bases; J trimming: 2 bases; junction bases outside the gene matches: 9. The CDR3 is 16 amino acids.